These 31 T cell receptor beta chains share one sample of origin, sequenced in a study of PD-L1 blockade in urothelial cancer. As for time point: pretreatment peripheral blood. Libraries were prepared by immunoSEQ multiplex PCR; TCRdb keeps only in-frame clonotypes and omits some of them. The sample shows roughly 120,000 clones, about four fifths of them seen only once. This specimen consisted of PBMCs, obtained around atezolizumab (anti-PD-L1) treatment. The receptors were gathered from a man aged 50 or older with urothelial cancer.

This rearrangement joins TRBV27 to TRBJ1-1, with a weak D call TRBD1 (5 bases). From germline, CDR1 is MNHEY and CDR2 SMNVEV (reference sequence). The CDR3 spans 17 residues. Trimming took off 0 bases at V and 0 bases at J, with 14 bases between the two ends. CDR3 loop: CASSLSYRRGLNTEAFF. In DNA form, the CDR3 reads TGTGCCAGCAGTTTATCGTATCGGAGGGGTTTGAACACTGAAGCTTTCTTT.

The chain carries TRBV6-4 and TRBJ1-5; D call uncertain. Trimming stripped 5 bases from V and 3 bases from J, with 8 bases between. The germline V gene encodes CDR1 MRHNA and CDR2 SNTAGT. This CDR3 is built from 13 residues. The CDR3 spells CASSSEHNQPQHF. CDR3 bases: TGTGCCAGCAGTAGCGAACACAATCAGCCCCAGCATTTT.

CDR3 residues: CATSDTDRDEKLFF. Here the CDR3 DNA reads TGTGCCACCTCGGACACCGATCGGGATGAAAAACTGTTTTTT. The V gene is TRBV6-1, the J gene TRBJ1-4; D is perhaps TRBD1 (5 bases). Germline V gene lookup returns CDR1 MNHNS and CDR2 SASEGT. Trimming stripped 10 bases from V and 6 bases from J, with 18 bases between. The length of the CDR3 is 14 residues.

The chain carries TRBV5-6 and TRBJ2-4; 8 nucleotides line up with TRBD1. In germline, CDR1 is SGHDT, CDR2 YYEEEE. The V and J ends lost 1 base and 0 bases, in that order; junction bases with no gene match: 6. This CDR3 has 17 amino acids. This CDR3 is CASSLLRDRLAKNIQYF. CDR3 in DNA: TGTGCCAGCAGCTTGCTCCGGGACAGGCTAGCCAAAAACATTCAGTACTTC.

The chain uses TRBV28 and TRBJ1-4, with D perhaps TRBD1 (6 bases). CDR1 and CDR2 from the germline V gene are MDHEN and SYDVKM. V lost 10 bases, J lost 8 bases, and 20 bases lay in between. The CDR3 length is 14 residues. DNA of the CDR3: TGTGCCAACCCCAACGGGACACTTAGCGAAAAACTGTTTTTT. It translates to CANPNGTLSEKLFF.

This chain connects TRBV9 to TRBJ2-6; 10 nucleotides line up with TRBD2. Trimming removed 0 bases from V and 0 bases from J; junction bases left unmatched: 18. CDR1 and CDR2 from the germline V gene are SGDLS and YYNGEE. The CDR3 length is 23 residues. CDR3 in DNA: TGTGCCAGCAGCGTAGGGGCCGGGCTAGCGGGGGAGAGGTCGGGCTCTGGGGCCAACGTCCTGACTTTC. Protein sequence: CASSVGAGLAGERSGSGANVLTF.

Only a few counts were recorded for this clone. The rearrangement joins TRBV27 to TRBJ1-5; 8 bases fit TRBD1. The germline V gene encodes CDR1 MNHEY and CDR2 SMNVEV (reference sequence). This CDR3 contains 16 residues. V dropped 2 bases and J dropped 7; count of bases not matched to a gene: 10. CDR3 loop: CASSLRQGSESQPQHF. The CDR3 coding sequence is TGTGCCAGCAGTTTACGACAGGGGAGCGAGAGCCAGCCCCAGCATTTT.

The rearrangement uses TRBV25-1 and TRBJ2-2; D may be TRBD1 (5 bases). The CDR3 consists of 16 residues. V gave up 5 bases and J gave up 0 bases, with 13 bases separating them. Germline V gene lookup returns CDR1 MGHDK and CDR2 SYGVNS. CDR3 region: CASSPQTVPNTGELFF. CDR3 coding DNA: TGTGCCAGCAGTCCCCAGACAGTACCGAACACCGGGGAGCTGTTTTTT.

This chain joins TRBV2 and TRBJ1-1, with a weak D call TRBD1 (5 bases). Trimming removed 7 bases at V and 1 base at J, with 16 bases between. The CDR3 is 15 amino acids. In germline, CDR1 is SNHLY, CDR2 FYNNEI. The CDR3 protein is CASTLTARENTEAFF. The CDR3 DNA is TGTGCCAGCACCCTAACCGCCAGGGAGAACACTGAAGCTTTCTTT.

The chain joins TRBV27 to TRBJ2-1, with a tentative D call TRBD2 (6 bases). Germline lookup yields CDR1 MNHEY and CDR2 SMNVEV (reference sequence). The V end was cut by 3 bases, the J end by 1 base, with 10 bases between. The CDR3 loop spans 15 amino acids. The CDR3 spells CASSFDRESYNEQFF. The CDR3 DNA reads TGTGCCAGCAGTTTTGATCGGGAGTCCTACAATGAGCAGTTCTTC.

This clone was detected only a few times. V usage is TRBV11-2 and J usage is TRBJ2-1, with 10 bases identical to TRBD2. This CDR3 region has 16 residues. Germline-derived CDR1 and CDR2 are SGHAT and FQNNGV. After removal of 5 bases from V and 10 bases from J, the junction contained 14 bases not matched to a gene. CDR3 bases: TGTGCCAGCAGCGCCCTGACGGGACTAGCGTCCGCGGAGCAGTTCTTC. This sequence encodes CASSALTGLASAEQFF.

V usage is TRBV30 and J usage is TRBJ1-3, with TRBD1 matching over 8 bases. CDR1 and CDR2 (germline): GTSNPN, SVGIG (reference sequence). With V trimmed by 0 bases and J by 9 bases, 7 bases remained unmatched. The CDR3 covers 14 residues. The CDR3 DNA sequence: TGTGCCTGGAGTGTTGGGACAGGCAGTAGCACCATATATTTT. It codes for CAWSVGTGSSTIYF. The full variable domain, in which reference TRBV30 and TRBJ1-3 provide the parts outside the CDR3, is SQTIHQWPATLVQPVGSPLSLECTVEGTSNPNLYWYRQAAGRGLQLLFYSVGIGQISSEVPQNLSASRPQDRQFILSSKKLLLSDSGFYLCAWSVGTGSSTIYFGEGSWLTVV.

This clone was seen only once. The CDR3 DNA is TGTGCCAGCAGCGCTACTAGCGGCGGAGAGACCCAGTACTTC. It is translated as CASSATSGGETQYF. This chain links TRBV9 with TRBJ2-5; 8 positions agree with TRBD2. Trimming cost V 3 bases and J 4 bases; bases outside gene matches: 5. Germline assignment: CDR1 SGDLS and CDR2 YYNGEE. CDR3 length: 14 amino acids.

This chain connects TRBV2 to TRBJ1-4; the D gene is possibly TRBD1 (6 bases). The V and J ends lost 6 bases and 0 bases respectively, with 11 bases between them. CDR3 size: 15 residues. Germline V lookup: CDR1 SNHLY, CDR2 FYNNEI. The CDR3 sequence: CASSAQGTTNEKLFF. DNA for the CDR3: TGTGCCAGCAGCGCCCAGGGGACAACTAATGAAAAACTGTTTTTT. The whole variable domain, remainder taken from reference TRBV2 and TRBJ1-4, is EPEVTQTPSHQVTQMGQEVILRCVPISNHLYFYWYRQILGQKVEFLVSFYNNEISEKSEIFDDQFSVERPDGSNFTLKIRSTKLEDSAMYFCASSAQGTTNEKLFFGSGTQLSVL.

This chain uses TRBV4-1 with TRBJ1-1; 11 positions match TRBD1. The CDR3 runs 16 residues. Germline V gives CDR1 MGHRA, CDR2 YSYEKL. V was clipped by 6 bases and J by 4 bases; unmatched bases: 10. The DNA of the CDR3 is TGCGCCAGCAGGCCCGGACAGGGGGCGTTTGGCACTGAAGCTTTCTTT. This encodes CASRPGQGAFGTEAFF.

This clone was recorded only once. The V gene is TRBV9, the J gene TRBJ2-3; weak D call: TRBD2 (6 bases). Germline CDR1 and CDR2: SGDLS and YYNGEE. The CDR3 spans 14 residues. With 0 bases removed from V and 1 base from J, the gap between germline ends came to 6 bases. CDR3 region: CASSVASGTDTQYF. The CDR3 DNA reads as TGTGCCAGCAGCGTAGCTAGCGGCACAGATACGCAGTATTTT.

The CDR3 DNA is TGTGCCTGGAGTGTCCCCGGGATAGCGGGAGGTCGGGAGCAGTTCTTC. Protein sequence: CAWSVPGIAGGREQFF. This chain connects TRBV30 to TRBJ2-1, with 10 bases aligning to TRBD2. This CDR3 is built from 16 residues. Germline-derived CDR1 and CDR2 are GTSNPN and SVGIG (reference sequence). V shed 0 bases, J shed 10 bases, and the junction held 12 bases outside the gene matches.

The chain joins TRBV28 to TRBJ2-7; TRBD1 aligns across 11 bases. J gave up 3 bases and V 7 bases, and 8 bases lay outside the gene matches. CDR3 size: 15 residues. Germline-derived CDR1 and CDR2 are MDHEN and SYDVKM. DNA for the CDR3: TGTGCCAGCACCGGACCCGGGACAGGGGGCTACGAGCAGTACTTC. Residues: CASTGPGTGGYEQYF.

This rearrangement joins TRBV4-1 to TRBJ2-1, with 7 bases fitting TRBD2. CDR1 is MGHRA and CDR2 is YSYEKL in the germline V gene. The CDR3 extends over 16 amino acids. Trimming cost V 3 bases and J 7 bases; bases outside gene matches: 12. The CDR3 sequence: CASSQLGRGKRNEQFF. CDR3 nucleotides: TGCGCCAGCAGCCAGTTAGGGAGGGGTAAGAGGAATGAGCAGTTCTTC.

The CDR3 protein is CASSQGWPGPYEQYF. The CDR3 DNA follows: TGTGCCAGCAGTCAGGGATGGCCAGGCCCCTACGAGCAGTACTTC. The genes are TRBV28 and TRBJ2-7; D perhaps matches TRBD1 (5 bases). Germline CDR1 MDHEN, CDR2 SYDVKM. This CDR3 has 15 residues. V gave up 5 bases and J gave up 2 bases, with 16 bases separating them.

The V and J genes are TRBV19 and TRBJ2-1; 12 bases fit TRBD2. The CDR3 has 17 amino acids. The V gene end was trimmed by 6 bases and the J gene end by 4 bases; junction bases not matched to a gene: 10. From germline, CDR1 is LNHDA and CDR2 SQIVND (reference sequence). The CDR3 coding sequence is TGTGCCAGTAGGGGGGGCATCGGACTAGCGGGATACAATGAGCAGTTCTTC. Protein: CASRGGIGLAGYNEQFF. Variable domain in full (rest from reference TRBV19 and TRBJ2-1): DGGITQSPKYLFRKEGQNVTLSCEQNLNHDAMYWYRQDPGQGLRLIYYSQIVNDFQKGDIAEGYSVSREKKESFPLTVTSAQKNPTAFYLCASRGGIGLAGYNEQFFGPGTRLTVL.

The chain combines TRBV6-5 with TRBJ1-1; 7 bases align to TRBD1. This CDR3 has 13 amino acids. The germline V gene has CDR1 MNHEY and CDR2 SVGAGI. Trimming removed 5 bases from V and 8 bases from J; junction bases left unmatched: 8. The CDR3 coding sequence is TGTGCCAGCAGTAAAGGTAGACAGGGAGAAGCTTTCTTT. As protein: CASSKGRQGEAFF.

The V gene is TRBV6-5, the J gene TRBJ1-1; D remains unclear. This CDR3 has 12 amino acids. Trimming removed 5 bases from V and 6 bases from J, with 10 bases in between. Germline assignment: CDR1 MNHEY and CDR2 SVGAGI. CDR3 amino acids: CASSKPEAEAFF. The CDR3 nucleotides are TGTGCCAGCAGTAAACCAGAGGCTGAAGCTTTCTTT.

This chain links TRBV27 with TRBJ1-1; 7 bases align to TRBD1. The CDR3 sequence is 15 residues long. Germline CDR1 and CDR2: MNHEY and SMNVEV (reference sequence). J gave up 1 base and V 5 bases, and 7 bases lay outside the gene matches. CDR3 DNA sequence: TGTGCCAGCAGTAGGGACAGCCTGTGGAACACTGAAGCTTTCTTT. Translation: CASSRDSLWNTEAFF.

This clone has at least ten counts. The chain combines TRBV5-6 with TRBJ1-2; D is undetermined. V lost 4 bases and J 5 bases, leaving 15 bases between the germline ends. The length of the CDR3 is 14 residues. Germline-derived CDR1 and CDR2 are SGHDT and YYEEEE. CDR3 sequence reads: CASSPGGGLYGYTF. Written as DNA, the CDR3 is TGTGCCAGCAGCCCCGGTGGAGGATTGTATGGCTACACCTTC. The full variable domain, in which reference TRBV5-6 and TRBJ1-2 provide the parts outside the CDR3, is DAGVTQSPTHLIKTRGQQVTLRCSPKSGHDTVSWYQQALGQGPQFIFQYYEEEERQRGNFPDRFSGHQFPNYSSELNVNALLLGDSALYLCASSPGGGLYGYTFGSGTRLTVV.

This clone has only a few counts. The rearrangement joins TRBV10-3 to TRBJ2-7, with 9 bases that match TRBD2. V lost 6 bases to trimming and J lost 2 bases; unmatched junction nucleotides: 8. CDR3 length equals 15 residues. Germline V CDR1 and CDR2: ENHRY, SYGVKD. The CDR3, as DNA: TGTGCCATCAGCGACGGTTTAGCGGGGGCCTACGAGCAGTACTTC. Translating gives CAISDGLAGAYEQYF.

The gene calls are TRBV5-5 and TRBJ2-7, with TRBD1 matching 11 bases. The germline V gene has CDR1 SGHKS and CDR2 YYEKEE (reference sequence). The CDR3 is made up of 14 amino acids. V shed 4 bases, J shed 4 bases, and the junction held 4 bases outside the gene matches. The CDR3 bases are TGTGCCAGCAGCATCGGACAGGGGGCATACGAGCAGTACTTC. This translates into CASSIGQGAYEQYF.

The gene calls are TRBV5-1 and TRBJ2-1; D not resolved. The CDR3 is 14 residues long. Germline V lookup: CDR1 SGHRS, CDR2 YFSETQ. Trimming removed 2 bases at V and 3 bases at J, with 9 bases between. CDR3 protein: CASSFSYSYNEQFF. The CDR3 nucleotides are TGCGCCAGCAGCTTTAGCTATAGCTACAATGAGCAGTTCTTC.

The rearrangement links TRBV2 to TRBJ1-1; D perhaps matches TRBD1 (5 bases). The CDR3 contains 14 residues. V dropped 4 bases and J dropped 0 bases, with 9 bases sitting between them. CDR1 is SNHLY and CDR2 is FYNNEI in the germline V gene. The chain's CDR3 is CASSGGRVNTEAFF. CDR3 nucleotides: TGTGCCAGCAGTGGAGGCAGGGTGAACACTGAAGCTTTCTTT.

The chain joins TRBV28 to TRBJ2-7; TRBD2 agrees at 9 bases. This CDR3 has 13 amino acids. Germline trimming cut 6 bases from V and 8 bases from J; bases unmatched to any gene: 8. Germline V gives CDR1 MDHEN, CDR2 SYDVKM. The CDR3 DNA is TGTGCCAGCAGCTCCCTAGCGGGAATAAAGCAGTACTTC. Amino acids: CASSSLAGIKQYF.

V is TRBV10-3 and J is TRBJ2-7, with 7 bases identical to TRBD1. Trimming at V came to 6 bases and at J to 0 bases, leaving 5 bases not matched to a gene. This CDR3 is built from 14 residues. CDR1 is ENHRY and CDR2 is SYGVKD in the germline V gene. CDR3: CAISEGASSYEQYF. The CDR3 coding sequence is TGTGCCATCAGCGAGGGGGCAAGCTCCTACGAGCAGTACTTC.